What follows are 2 T cell receptor beta chains derived from one specimen sequenced in a study of shared T cell receptors in the human thymus. The repertoire was sequenced with immunoSEQ multiplex PCR; TCRdb's copy has only in-frame clones and lacks some. Among some 720,000 clones listed, 85% to 90% were seen once. This same sample was also taken into another study, of human thymus T cells.

The sequenced sample consisted of thymocytes. Source of these receptors: a boy under two years old with a congenital heart defect.

This chain links TRBV2 with TRBJ2-7, with 8 bases fitting TRBD1. The CDR3 totals 13 residues. In germline, CDR1 is SNHLY, CDR2 FYNNEI. The V gene end was trimmed by 7 bases and the J gene end by 3 bases; junction bases not matched to a gene: 5. The CDR3: CASKGDRGYEQYF. The CDR3 bases are TGTGCCAGCAAGGGAGACAGGGGCTACGAGCAGTACTTC.

V is TRBV5-6 and J is TRBJ2-7; a possible D gene is TRBD2 (6 bases). CDR1 SGHDT and CDR2 YYEEEE come from the germline V gene. V lost 3 bases and J 3 bases, leaving 19 bases between the germline ends. The CDR3 covers 16 residues. This chain's CDR3 is CASSSGGTRSFYEQYF. The CDR3 DNA reads TGTGCCAGCAGCTCCGGCGGGACCCGTTCCTTCTACGAGCAGTACTTC.